This TCR beta chain derives from a study of CD8 T cells in ankylosing spondylitis. Study conclusions and caveats: There was reportedly significant enrichment of clones that were disease-linked in matched ankylosing spondylitis synovial fluid. As for the disease-linked clones, they showed a CD8+ phenotype and occurred at relatively low frequencies in peripheral blood.

TCRdb re-called the 5' RACE reads through MiXCR, storing one row per CDR3 protein. The sample yields a few hundred thousand distinct CDR3 sequences, around a tenth seen once. This clonotype has a count of ten or more. What it recognizes is unknown. Germline CDR1 reads SEHNR; CDR2 reads FQNEAQ (reference sequence). The CDR3 totals 15 residues. Trimming stripped 11 bases from V and 3 bases from J, with 19 bases between. Sequences were obtained from blood, either unsorted or a sorted T cell fraction (not recorded which). The sequence came from a male donor with ankylosing spondylitis or in good health (not recorded which). The V call is TRBV7-9, the J call TRBJ2-2; possibly TRBD1 for D (6 bases). The CDR3 protein is CARPPGKGDTGELFF. The CDR3 DNA reads as TGTGCCCGACCACCGGGGAAGGGGGACACCGGGGAGCTGTTTTTT.